This TCR beta chain is from a study of beta chain features in type 1 diabetes. By way of CD45RO/CCR7/CD25/CD127/CD95/CD27, the CD4+ regulatory, stem cell-like memory, central memory and naive cells were sorted. As every portion of the isolated RNA was reverse transcribed, the sequencing read expressed TCRB transcripts. Generated by immunoSEQ multiplex PCR, the TCRdb table keeps only in-frame clones and is missing some. There are around 400,000 clones in the sample; 10% to 15% occur only once, and less than 0.02% lies in the top ten. This CDR3 has 14 residues. Germline assignment: CDR1 SGHTA and CDR2 FQGTGA. The V end was cut by 0 bases, the J end by 6 bases, with 9 bases between.

Sequencing used naive CD4+ T cells from blood. The clonotype was recovered from a man younger than 35 in good health. The chain is built from TRBV7-3 and TRBJ2-1, with D tentatively TRBD1 (5 bases). CDR3: CASSLTGHSNEQFF. The CDR3 nucleotides are TGTGCCAGCAGCTTAACCGGACACTCCAATGAGCAGTTCTTC.